This T cell receptor beta chain was observed in a study of cytomegalovirus exposure and HLA in healthy donors. Study outcomes and limitations: The majority of TCR sequences were rare, yet some public TCRs appeared in many donors. Accounts indicate the classifier identified cytomegalovirus status with strong specificity and sensitivity.

Repertoires were generated with immunoSEQ multiplex PCR, while TCRdb's copy carries only in-frame clones and drops some. The repertoire holds about 120,000 clones, with 88% as singletons. A word on this clone: The target antigen is unknown.

Germline V lookup: CDR1 SGHNT, CDR2 YENEEA. This CDR3 is 17 amino acids long. Trimming took 0 bases from V and 4 from J; bases not matched to a gene: 9. The V call is TRBV11-3, the J call TRBJ2-5; TRBD2 matches 9 bases. The sample comprised PBMCs. The TCR sequence derives from a young woman in good health and CMV-seropositive. The CDR3 coding sequence is TGTGCCAGCAGCTTAGATCGGGGCGGGAGGGCCCGAGAGACCCAGTACTTC. It specifies CASSLDRGGRARETQYF.